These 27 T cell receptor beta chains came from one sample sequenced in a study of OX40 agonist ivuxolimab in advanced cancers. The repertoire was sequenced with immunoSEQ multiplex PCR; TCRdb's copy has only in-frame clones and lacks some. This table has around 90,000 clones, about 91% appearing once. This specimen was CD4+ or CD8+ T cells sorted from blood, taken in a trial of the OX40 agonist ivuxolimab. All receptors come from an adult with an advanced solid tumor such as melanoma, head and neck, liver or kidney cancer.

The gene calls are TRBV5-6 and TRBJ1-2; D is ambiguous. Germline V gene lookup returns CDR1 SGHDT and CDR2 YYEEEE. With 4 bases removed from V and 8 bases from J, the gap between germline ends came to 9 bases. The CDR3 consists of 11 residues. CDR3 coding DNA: TGTGCCAGCAGCCTAATGGAGGGCTACACCTTC. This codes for CASSLMEGYTF.

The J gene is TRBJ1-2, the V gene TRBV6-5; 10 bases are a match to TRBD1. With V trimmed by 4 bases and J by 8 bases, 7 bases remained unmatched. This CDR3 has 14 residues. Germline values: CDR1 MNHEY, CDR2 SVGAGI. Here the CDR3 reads CASSFHDRGRGYTF. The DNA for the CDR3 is TGTGCCAGCAGTTTTCACGACAGGGGGCGCGGCTACACCTTC.

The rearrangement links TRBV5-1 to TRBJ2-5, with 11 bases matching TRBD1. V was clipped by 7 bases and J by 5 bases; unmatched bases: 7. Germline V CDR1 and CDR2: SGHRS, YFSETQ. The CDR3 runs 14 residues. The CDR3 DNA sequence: TGCGCCAGCGGGAGGACAGGGGGCAGTGAGACCCAGTACTTC. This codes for CASGRTGGSETQYF.

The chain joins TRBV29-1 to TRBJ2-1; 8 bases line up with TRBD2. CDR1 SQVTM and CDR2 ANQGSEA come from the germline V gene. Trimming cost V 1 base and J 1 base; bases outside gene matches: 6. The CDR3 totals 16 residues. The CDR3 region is CSVEGREGLSYNEQFF. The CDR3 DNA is TGCAGCGTTGAAGGTCGGGAGGGCCTGTCCTACAATGAGCAGTTCTTC.

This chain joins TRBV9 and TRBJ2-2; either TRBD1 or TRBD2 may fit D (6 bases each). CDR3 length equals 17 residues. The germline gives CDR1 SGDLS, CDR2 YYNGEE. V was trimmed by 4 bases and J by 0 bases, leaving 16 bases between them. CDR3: CASSRAGGLTNTGELFF. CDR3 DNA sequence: TGTGCCAGCAGCCGAGCTGGGGGGCTGACGAACACCGGGGAGCTGTTTTTT.

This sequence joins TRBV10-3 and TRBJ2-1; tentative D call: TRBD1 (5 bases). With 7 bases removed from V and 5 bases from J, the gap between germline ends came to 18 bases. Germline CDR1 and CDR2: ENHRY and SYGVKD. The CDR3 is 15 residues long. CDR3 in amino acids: CAIKTSTGPNNEQFF. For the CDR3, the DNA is TGTGCCATCAAAACTTCTACAGGCCCTAACAATGAGCAGTTCTTC.

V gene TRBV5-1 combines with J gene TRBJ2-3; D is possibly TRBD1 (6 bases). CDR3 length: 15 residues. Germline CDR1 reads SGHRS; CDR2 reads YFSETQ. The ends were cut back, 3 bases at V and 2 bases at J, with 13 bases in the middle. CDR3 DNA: TGCGCCAGCAGCTCCGCAGGGGCAAACACAGATACGCAGTATTTT. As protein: CASSSAGANTDTQYF.

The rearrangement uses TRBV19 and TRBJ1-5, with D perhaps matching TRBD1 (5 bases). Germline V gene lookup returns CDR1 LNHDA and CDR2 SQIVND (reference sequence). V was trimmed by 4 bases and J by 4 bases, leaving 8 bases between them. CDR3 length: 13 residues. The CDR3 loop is CASSTDRNQPQHF. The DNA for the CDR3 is TGTGCCAGTAGTACTGACAGAAATCAGCCCCAGCATTTT. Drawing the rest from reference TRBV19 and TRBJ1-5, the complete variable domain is DGGITQSPKYLFRKEGQNVTLSCEQNLNHDAMYWYRQDPGQGLRLIYYSQIVNDFQKGDIAEGYSVSREKKESFPLTVTSAQKNPTAFYLCASSTDRNQPQHFGDGTRLSIL.

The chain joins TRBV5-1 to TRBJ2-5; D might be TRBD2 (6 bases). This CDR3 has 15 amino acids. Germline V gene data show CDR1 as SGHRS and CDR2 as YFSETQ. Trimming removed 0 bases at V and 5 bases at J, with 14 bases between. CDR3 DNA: TGCGCCAGCAGCTTGGCCGCGACTGGAGGGGAGACCCAGTACTTC. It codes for CASSLAATGGETQYF.

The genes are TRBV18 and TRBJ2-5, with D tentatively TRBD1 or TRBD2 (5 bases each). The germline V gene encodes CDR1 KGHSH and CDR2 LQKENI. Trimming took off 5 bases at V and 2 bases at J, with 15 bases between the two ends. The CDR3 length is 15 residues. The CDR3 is CASSFTGTEQETQYF. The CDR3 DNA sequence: TGTGCCAGCTCATTCACCGGGACCGAGCAAGAGACCCAGTACTTC.

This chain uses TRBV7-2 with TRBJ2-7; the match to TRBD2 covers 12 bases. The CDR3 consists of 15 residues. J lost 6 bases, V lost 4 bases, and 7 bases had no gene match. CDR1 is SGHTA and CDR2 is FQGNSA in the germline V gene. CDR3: CASSSRLAGASEQYF. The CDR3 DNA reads TGTGCCAGCAGCTCACGACTAGCGGGAGCTAGCGAGCAGTACTTC.

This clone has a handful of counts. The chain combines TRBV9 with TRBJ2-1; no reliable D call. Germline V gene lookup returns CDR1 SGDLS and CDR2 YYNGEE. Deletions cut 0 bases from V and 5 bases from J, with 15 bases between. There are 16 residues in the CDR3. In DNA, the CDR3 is TGTGCCAGCAGCGTAGGGTTGGGTCCTACCGACAATGAGCAGTTCTTC. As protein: CASSVGLGPTDNEQFF.

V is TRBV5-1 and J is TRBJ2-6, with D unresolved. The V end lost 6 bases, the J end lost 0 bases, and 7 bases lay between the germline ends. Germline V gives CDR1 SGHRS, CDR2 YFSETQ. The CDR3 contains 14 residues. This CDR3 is CASTMLSGANVLTF. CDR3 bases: TGCGCCAGCACAATGCTCTCTGGGGCCAACGTCCTGACTTTC.

The CDR3 loop reads CASSVGGGSRNEQFF. The DNA of the CDR3 is TGTGCCAGCAGCGTAGGTGGCGGGAGTAGGAATGAGCAGTTCTTC. The V call is TRBV9, the J call TRBJ2-1; 7 bases agree with TRBD2. Germline V CDR1 and CDR2: SGDLS, YYNGEE. V was pared by 0 bases and J by 7 bases, with 7 bases of the junction left unmatched. The CDR3 contains 15 residues.

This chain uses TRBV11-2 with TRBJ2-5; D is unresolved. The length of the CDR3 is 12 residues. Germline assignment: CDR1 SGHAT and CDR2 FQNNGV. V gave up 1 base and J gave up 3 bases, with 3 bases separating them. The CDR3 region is CASSLGKETQYF. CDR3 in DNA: TGTGCCAGCAGCTTAGGGAAAGAGACCCAGTACTTC.

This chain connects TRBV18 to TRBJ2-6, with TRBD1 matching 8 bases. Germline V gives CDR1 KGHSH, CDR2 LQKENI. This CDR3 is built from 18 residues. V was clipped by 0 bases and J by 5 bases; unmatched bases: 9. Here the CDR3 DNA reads TGTGCCAGCTCACCACCAGGACAGGGCGTCGGACGGGCCAACGTCCTGACTTTC. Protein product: CASSPPGQGVGRANVLTF.

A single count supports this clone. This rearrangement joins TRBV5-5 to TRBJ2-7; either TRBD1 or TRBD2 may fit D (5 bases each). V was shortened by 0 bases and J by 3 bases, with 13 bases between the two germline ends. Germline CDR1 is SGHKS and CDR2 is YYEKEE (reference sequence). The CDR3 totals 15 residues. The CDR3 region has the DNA TGTGCCAGCAGCTTGGAATTCGAGGGGCTCTACGAGCAGTACTTC. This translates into CASSLEFEGLYEQYF.

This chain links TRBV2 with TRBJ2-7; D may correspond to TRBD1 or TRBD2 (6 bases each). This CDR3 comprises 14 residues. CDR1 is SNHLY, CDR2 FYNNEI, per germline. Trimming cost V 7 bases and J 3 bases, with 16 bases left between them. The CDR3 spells CASTKGGQSYEQYF. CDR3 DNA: TGTGCCAGCACCAAGGGGGGACAAAGCTACGAGCAGTACTTC.

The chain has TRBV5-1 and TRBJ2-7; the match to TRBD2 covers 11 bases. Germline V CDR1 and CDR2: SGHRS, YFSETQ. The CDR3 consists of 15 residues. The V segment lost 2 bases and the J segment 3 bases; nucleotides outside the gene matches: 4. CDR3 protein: CASSFTSGRSYEQYF. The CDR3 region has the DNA TGCGCCAGCAGCTTCACTAGCGGGAGAAGCTACGAGCAGTACTTC. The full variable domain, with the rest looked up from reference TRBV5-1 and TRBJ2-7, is KAGVTQTPRYLIKTRGQQVTLSCSPISGHRSVSWYQQTPGQGLQFLFEYFSETQRNKGNFPGRFSGRQFSNSRSEMNVSTLELGDSALYLCASSFTSGRSYEQYFGPGTRLTVT.

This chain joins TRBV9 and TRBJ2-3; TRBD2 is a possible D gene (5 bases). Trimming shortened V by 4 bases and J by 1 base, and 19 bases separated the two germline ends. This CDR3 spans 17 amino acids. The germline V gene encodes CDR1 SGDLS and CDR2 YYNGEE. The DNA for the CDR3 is TGTGCCAGCAGCCCGACGTTGGAGCGGTTTGGCACAGATACGCAGTATTTT. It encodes CASSPTLERFGTDTQYF.

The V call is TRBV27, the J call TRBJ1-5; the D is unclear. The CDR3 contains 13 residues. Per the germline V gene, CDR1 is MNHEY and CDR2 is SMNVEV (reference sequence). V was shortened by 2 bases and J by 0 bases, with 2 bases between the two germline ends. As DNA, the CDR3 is TGTGCCAGCAGTTTAACTAGCAATCAGCCCCAGCATTTT. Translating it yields CASSLTSNQPQHF.

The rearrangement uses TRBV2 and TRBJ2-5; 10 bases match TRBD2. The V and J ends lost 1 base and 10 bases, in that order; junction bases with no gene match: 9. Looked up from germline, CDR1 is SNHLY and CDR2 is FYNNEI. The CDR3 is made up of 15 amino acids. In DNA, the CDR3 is TGTGCCAGCAGTGAAGACAGGGCTAGCGGGGGAGACCAGTACTTC. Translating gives CASSEDRASGGDQYF.

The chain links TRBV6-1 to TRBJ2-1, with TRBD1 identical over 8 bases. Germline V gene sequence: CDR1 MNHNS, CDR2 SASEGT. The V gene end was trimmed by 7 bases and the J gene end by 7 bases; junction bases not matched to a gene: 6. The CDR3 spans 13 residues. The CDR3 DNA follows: TGTGCCAGCACCTGGACAGGGAGGAATGAGCAGTTCTTC. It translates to CASTWTGRNEQFF.

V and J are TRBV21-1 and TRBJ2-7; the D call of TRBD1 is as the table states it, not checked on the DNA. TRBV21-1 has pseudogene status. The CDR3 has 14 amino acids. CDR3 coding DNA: TGTGCCAGCAGCAAAGGGCATCGCTCCTACGAGCAGTACTTC. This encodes CASSKGHRSYEQYF.

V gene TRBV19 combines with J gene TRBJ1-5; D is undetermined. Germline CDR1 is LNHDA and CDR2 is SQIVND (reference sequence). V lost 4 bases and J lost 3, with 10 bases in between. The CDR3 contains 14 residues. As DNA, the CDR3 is TGTGCCAGTAGTACCAGGAATCCCAATCAGCCCCAGCATTTT. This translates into CASSTRNPNQPQHF.

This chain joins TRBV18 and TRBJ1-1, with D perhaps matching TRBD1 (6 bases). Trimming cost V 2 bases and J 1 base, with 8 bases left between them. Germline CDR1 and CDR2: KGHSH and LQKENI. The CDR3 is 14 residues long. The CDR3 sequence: CASSPKQGNTEAFF. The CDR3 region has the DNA TGTGCCAGCTCACCAAAACAGGGGAACACTGAAGCTTTCTTT.

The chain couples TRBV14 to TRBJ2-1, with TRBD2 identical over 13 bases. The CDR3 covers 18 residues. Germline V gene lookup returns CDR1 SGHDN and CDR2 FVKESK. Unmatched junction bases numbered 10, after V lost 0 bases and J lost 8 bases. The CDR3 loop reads CASSQDRTSGRGIHEQFF. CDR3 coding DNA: TGTGCCAGCAGCCAAGATCGGACTAGCGGGAGAGGTATCCATGAGCAGTTCTTC.